This T cell receptor (beta chain) was sequenced during a study of CD8+CD57+ T cells in acquired aplastic anemia. Germline loops: CDR1 DFQATT, CDR2 SNEGSKA (reference sequence). The CDR3 loop spans 12 amino acids. Trimming pared 4 bases from V and 6 bases from J, leaving 12 bases between. This clonotype was found a few times. Its antigen is not known. Genomic DNA was employed as the template in profiling TCR beta VDJ and CDR3. MiXCR, run by TCRdb on the reads, gives a single entry per CDR3 protein. Among about 210,000 distinct CDR3 sequences, approximately 60% were seen once, and the ten largest hold roughly 29%. General study findings and limits: Both patients and controls carried the same twenty-nine CD8+ CDR3 sequences.

The sequence was collected from a human donor in good health. This chain uses TRBV20-1 with TRBJ1-1, with D tentatively TRBD1 (6 bases). The source material was sorted CD4+, CD8+, or CD8+CD57+ T cells (not recorded which) from PBMCs. CDR3 DNA sequence: TGCAGTGCTAAAGAAGGACAGTCTGAAGCTTTCTTT. Residues: CSAKEGQSEAFF.